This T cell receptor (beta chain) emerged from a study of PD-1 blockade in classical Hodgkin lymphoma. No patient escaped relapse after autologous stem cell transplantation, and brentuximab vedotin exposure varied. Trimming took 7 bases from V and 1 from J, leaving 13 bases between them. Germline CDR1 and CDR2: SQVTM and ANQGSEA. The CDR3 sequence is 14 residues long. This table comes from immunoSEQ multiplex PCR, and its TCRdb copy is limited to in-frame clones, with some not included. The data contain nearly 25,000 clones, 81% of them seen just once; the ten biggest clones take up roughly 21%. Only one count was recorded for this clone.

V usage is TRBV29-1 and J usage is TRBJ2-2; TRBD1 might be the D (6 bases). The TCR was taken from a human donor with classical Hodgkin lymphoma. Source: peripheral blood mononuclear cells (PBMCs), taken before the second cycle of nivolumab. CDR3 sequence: CSGIKTGNTGELFF. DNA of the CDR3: TGCAGCGGGATTAAGACAGGGAACACCGGGGAGCTGTTTTTT.